These 15 T cell receptor beta chains came from one sample sequenced in a study of cytomegalovirus exposure and HLA in healthy donors. The PCR had 60 Vbeta and 13 Jbeta primers. The table came from immunoSEQ multiplex PCR; TCRdb's copy has only in-frame clones and leaves some out. The sample lists about 140,000 clones; 82% were seen once. Material for sequencing was PBMCs. These TCRs come from a man aged 25-45 years in good health and CMV-seropositive.

This clone has a handful of counts. The chain joins TRBV6-5 to TRBJ1-2; D is possibly TRBD1 (6 bases). Germline-derived CDR1 and CDR2 are MNHEY and SVGAGI. Trimming took off 11 bases at V and 3 bases at J, with 13 bases between the two ends. This CDR3 is built from 12 residues. The CDR3: CAGTGQHYGYTF. The CDR3 nucleotides read TGTGCCGGCACCGGACAGCACTATGGCTACACCTTC.

This sequence joins TRBV29-1 and TRBJ1-1, with 8 bases lining up with TRBD1. Losses at the gene ends were 6 bases for V and 0 bases for J; bases not matched to a gene: 9. Germline V gene lookup returns CDR1 SQVTM and CDR2 ANQGSEA. The CDR3 has 15 amino acids. This CDR3 reads CSVATGGAMNTEAFF. The CDR3 bases are TGCAGCGTCGCTACAGGGGGGGCGATGAACACTGAAGCTTTCTTT.

The chain employs TRBV2 and TRBJ1-2; 8 nucleotides agree with TRBD1. This CDR3 region has 14 residues. Trimming cost V 3 bases and J 8 bases; bases outside gene matches: 8. Looked up from germline, CDR1 is SNHLY and CDR2 is FYNNEI. CDR3 nucleotide sequence: TGTGCCAGCAGTGAGAGGGGCAGGGGGCAAGGCTACACCTTC. Translated: CASSERGRGQGYTF.

This chain uses TRBV6-5 with TRBJ2-1, with 7 positions matching TRBD1. The CDR3 spans 15 residues. CDR1 and CDR2 (germline): MNHEY, SVGAGI. The J segment lost 2 bases and the V segment lost 4 bases, leaving 5 bases of the junction unmatched. CDR3 sequence: CASSFRDRAYNEQFF. The DNA for the CDR3 is TGTGCCAGCAGTTTCCGGGACAGAGCCTACAATGAGCAGTTCTTC.

This clone was seen a few times. The chain links TRBV27 to TRBJ1-1, with 12 bases that match TRBD1. This CDR3 has 14 residues. V lost 8 bases, J lost 5 bases, and 6 bases stayed unmatched. The V gene's germline CDR1 is MNHEY and CDR2 SMNVEV (reference sequence). CDR3 protein: CASRDRGRWTEAFF. CDR3 nucleotide sequence: TGTGCCAGCCGGGACAGGGGGCGGTGGACTGAAGCTTTCTTT.

The chain couples TRBV12-5 to TRBJ1-5; the match to TRBD1 covers 7 bases. CDR1 LGHNT and CDR2 FRNRAP come from the germline V gene. The CDR3 totals 12 residues. This chain's CDR3 is CAYTGDVQPQHF. CDR3 DNA: TGTGCCTATACAGGGGATGTTCAGCCCCAGCATTTT.

The rearrangement links TRBV7-3 to TRBJ1-1; no clear D. CDR1 is SGHTA and CDR2 is FQGTGA in the germline V gene. CDR3 size: 13 residues. V was pared by 4 bases and J by 3 bases, with 9 bases between. CDR3 DNA: TGTGCCAGCAGCTCACAGCGGGACACTGAAGCTTTCTTT. Translating gives CASSSQRDTEAFF.

This chain links TRBV2 with TRBJ2-3; 10 bases match TRBD2. This CDR3 region has 14 residues. The J segment lost 9 bases and the V segment lost 5 bases, leaving 8 bases of the junction unmatched. The germline V gene encodes CDR1 SNHLY and CDR2 FYNNEI. This chain's CDR3 is CASSPLAGVATQYF. The CDR3 DNA reads as TGTGCCAGCAGTCCCCTAGCGGGGGTCGCGACGCAGTATTTT.

The CDR3 DNA reads TGTGCCTGGCGACAGGGACTTGCCTACGAGCAGTACTTC. This codes for CAWRQGLAYEQYF. The V and J genes are TRBV30 and TRBJ2-7, with TRBD1 as a possible D gene (7 bases). This CDR3 contains 13 residues. The V and J ends lost 5 bases and 2 bases respectively, with 13 bases between them. Germline loops: CDR1 GTSNPN, CDR2 SVGIG (reference sequence).

This clone appeared a single time. The V gene is TRBV5-4, the J gene TRBJ1-4; D gene unclear. This CDR3 contains 14 residues. Germline-derived CDR1 and CDR2 are SGHNT and YYREEE (reference sequence). Trimming stripped 4 bases from V and 6 bases from J, with 13 bases between. The CDR3 here is CASSPRGSDEKLFF. Here the CDR3 DNA reads TGTGCCAGCAGCCCGCGAGGCAGCGATGAAAAACTGTTTTTT. Supplemented by reference TRBV5-4 and TRBJ1-4, the full variable domain reads ETGVTQSPTHLIKTRGQQVTLRCSSQSGHNTVSWYQQALGQGPQFIFQYYREEENGRGNFPPRFSGLQFPNYSSELNVNALELDDSALYLCASSPRGSDEKLFFGSGTQLSVL.

The chain links TRBV19 to TRBJ2-3, with D possibly matching TRBD1 (5 bases). Germline values: CDR1 LNHDA, CDR2 SQIVND (reference sequence). Trimming left V 1 base short and J 4 bases short, with 6 bases between. CDR3 length equals 13 residues. CDR3 DNA: TGTGCCAGTAGTATAGTGGGGCCAGATACGCAGTATTTT. This translates into CASSIVGPDTQYF. Filled out from reference TRBV19 and TRBJ2-3, the complete variable domain reads DGGITQSPKYLFRKEGQNVTLSCEQNLNHDAMYWYRQDPGQGLRLIYYSQIVNDFQKGDIAEGYSVSREKKESFPLTVTSAQKNPTAFYLCASSIVGPDTQYFGPGTRLTVL.

This rearrangement joins TRBV19 to TRBJ1-2; TRBD1 might be the D (5 bases). CDR3 size: 14 residues. Germline V CDR1 and CDR2: LNHDA, SQIVND (reference sequence). Trimming pared 6 bases from V and 3 bases from J, leaving 14 bases between. CDR3 protein: CASSTGTGDYGYTF. CDR3 coding DNA: TGTGCCAGTAGCACAGGAACAGGAGACTATGGCTACACCTTC.

This clone was seen a single time. J is TRBJ2-2 and V is TRBV5-1; D might be TRBD1 (5 bases). CDR3 size: 14 residues. Trimming removed 4 bases from V and 4 bases from J, with 11 bases in between. Per germline, CDR1 SGHRS and CDR2 YFSETQ. The CDR3 is CASSGAQTTGELFF. CDR3 nucleotides: TGCGCCAGCAGCGGGGCGCAGACCACCGGGGAGCTGTTTTTT.

Points on this clone: Sequence at one end of the junction differs from germline and may be a read error. The V call is TRBV7-7, the J call TRBJ2-7; 9 bases agree with TRBD1. The CDR3 length is 13 residues. CDR1 is SSHAT, CDR2 FNYEAQ, per germline (reference sequence). The CDR3 spells CASSLDRGAEQYF. CDR3 in DNA: TGTGCTAGCAGCCTCGACAGGGGGGCAGAGCAGTACTTC.

The J gene is TRBJ2-3, the V gene TRBV4-2; 7 bases align to TRBD1. Germline assignment: CDR1 LGHNA and CDR2 YNFKEQ. This CDR3 is built from 14 residues. V trimming: 0 bases; J trimming: 14 bases; junction bases outside the gene matches: 11. The CDR3 loop reads CASSQEATGTKPYF. Written as DNA, the CDR3 is TGTGCCAGCAGCCAAGAGGCGACAGGGACAAAGCCGTATTTT.